This paragraph reports one TCR beta chain. Its target is unknown. The data were obtained in a study of shared clonotypes between healthy human individuals. CD4+ cell separation produced CD45RA+ naive and CD45RA-negative memory subsets. Each subset's genomic DNA was shared equally among a number of immunoSEQ plates. Libraries were prepared by immunoSEQ multiplex PCR; TCRdb keeps only in-frame clonotypes and omits some of them. The table lists 600,000 to 750,000 clones, less than 80% of them singletons. General observations from the study: At large depth, rarefaction still showed sorted-subset sequencing to be incomplete.

The CDR3 has 15 residues. V was clipped by 5 bases and J by 4 bases, with 15 bases between them. The germline V gene encodes CDR1 SGHTA and CDR2 FQGNSA. The sequenced material came from memory CD4+ T cells sorted from blood. As for subset: CD45RA-negative fraction. The sequence was obtained from a woman under 40 in good health. The chain has TRBV7-2 and TRBJ1-5; D is undetermined. The CDR3 here is CASSTTVLTNQPQHF. For the CDR3, the DNA is TGTGCCAGCAGCACGACGGTGCTTACGAATCAGCCCCAGCATTTT.